One and the same sample provided the 2 T cell receptor beta chains below, sequenced in a study of human thymus T cells. Obtained as resections during corrective heart surgery, the thymus tissue was then studied. The assay was immunoSEQ multiplex PCR, and TCRdb's table has in-frame clones only and misses some. Here the sample spans some 120,000 clones, about 93% being singletons. Specimen: thymus tissue. These receptors all come from a boy under two years old with a congenital heart defect but otherwise immunologically healthy.

CDR3 in DNA: TGTGCCAGCAGCTTAGCCGGACAGGGGAACACTGAAGCTTTCTTT. This gives the protein CASSLAGQGNTEAFF. The chain uses TRBV7-2 and TRBJ1-1; 8 bases fit TRBD1. Per germline, CDR1 SGHTA and CDR2 FQGNSA. Trimming took 0 bases from V and 1 from J; bases not matched to a gene: 1. The CDR3 spans 15 residues.

The chain has TRBV29-1 and TRBJ1-2; the D is unclear. Germline CDR1 reads SQVTM; CDR2 reads ANQGSEA. There are 13 residues in the CDR3. Trimming left V 3 bases short and J 3 bases short, with 11 bases between. DNA for the CDR3: TGCAGCGTTGATATCGTCCGGGACTATGGCTACACCTTC. Translation gives CSVDIVRDYGYTF.